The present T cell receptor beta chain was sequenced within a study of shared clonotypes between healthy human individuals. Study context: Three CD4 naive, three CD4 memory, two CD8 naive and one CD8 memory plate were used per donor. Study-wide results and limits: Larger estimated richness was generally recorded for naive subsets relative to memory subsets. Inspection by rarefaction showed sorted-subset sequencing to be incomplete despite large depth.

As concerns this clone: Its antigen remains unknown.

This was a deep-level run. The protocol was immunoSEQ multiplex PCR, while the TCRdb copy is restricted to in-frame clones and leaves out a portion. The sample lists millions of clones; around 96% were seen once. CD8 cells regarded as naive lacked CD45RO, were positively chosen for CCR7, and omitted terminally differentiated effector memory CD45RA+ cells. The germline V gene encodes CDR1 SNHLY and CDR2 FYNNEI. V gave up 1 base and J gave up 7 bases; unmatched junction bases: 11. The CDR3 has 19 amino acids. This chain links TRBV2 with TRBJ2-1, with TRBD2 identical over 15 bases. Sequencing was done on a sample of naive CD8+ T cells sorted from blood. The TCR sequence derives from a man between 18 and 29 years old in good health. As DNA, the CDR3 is TGTGCCAGCAGTGAAGTTTATCAACCGGGACTAGCGGGGGGTAATGAGCAGTTCTTC. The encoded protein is CASSEVYQPGLAGGNEQFF.